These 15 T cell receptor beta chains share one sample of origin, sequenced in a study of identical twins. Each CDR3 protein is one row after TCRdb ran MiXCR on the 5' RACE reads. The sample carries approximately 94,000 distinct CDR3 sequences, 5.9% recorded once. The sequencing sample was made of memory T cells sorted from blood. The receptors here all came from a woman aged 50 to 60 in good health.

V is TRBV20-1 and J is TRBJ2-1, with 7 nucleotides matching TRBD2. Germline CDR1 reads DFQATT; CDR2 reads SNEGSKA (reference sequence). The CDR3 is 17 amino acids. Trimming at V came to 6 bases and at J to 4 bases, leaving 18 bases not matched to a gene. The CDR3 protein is CSARELLAVGSYNEQFF. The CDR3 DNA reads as TGCAGTGCCCGAGAGCTGCTAGCGGTCGGAAGTTACAATGAGCAGTTCTTC.

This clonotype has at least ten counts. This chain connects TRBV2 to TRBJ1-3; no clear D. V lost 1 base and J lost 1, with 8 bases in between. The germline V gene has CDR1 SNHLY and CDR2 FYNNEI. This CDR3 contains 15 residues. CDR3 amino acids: CASSEEASSGNTIYF. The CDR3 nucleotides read TGTGCCAGCAGTGAAGAGGCTTCGTCTGGAAACACCATATATTTT.

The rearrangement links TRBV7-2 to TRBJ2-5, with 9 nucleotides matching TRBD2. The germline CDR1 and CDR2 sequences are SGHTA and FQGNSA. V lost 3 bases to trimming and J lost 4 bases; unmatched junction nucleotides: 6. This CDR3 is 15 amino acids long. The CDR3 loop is CASSLGAGGPETQYF. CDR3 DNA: TGTGCCAGCAGCTTGGGGGCGGGAGGGCCAGAGACCCAGTACTTC.

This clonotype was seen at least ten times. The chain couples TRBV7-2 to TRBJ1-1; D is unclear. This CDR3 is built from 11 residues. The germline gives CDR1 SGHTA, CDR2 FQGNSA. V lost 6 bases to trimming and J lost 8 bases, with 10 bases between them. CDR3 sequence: CASSLRHEAFF. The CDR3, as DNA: TGTGCCAGCAGTCTGAGACACGAAGCTTTCTTT.

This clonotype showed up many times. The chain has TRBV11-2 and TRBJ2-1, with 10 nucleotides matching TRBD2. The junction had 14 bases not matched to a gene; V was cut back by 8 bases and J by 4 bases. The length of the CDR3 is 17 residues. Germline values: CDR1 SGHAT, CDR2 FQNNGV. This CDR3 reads CASGLAGEITKYNEQFF. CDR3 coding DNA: TGTGCCAGCGGGCTAGCGGGAGAGATAACCAAATACAATGAGCAGTTCTTC.

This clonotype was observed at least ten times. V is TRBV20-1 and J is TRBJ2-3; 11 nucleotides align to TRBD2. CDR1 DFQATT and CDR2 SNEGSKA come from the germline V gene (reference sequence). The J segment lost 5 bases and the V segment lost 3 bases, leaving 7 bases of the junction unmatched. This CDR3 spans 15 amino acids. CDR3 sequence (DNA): TGCAGTGCTAGGGCCCTCGGGACTAGCGGAGATACGCAGTATTTT. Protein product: CSARALGTSGDTQYF.

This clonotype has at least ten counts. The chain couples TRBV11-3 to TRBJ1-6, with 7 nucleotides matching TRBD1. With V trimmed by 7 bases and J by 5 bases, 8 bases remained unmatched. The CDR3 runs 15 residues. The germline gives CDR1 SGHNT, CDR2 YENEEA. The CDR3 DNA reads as TGTGCCAGCACCACCGGAGGGGGCCATAATTCACCCCTCCACTTT. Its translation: CASTTGGGHNSPLHF.

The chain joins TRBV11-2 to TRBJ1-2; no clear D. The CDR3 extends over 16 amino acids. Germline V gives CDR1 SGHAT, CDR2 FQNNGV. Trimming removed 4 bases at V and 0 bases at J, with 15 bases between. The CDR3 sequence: CASSSPGSQANYGYTF. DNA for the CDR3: TGTGCCAGCAGCTCCCCCGGGAGTCAAGCTAACTATGGCTACACCTTC.

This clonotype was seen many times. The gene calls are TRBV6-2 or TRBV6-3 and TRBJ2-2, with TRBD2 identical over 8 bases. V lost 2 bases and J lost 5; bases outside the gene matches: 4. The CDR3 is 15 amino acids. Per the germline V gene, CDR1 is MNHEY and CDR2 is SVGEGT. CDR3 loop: CASSYRGLATGELFF. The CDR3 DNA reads TGTGCCAGCAGTTACCGAGGACTAGCAACCGGGGAGCTGTTTTTT.

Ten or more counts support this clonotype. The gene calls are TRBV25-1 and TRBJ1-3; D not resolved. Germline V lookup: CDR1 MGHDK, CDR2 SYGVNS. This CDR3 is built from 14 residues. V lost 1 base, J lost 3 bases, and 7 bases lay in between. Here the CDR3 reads CASSESLGGNTIYF. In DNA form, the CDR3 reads TGTGCCAGCAGTGAATCCCTCGGTGGAAACACCATATATTTT.

The CDR3: CSGNDREAGELFF. As DNA, the CDR3 is TGCAGCGGGAATGACAGGGAGGCCGGGGAGCTGTTTTTT. The chain couples TRBV29-1 to TRBJ2-2, with a possible D match to TRBD1 (7 bases). CDR3 length equals 13 residues. Between the trimmed V and J ends, which lost 7 bases and 6 bases, there was a span of 15 bases. Per the germline V gene, CDR1 is SQVTM and CDR2 is ANQGSEA.

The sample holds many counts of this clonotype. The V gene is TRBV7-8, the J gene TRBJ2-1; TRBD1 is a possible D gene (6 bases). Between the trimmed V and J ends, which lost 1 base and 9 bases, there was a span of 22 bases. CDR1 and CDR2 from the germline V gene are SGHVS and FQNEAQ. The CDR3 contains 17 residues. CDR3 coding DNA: TGTGCCAGCAGCTTAGGAAGTATCAGGGGCGCAGGTGCTGAGCAGTTCTTC. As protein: CASSLGSIRGAGAEQFF.

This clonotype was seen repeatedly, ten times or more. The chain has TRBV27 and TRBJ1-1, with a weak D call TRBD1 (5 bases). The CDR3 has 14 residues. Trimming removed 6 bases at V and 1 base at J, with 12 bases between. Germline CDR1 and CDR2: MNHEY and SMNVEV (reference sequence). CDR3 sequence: CASSAGRSNTEAFF. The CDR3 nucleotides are TGTGCCAGCAGCGCAGGGAGATCGAACACTGAAGCTTTCTTT.

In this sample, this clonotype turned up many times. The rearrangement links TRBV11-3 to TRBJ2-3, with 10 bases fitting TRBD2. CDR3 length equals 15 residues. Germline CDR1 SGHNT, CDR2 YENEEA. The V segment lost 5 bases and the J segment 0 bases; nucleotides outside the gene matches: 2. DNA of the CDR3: TGTGCCAGCAGCCTTAGCGGGGGGAGCACAGATACGCAGTATTTT. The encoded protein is CASSLSGGSTDTQYF.

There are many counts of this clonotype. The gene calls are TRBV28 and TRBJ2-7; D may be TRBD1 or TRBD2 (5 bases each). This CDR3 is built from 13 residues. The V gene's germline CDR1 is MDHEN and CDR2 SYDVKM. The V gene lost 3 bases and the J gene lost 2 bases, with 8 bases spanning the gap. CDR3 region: CASSLGETYEQYV. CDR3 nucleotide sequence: TGTGCCAGCAGTTTGGGGGAAACCTACGAGCAGTACGTC.